This T cell receptor (beta chain) was documented in a study of T cells in Graves' hyperthyroidism and ophthalmopathy. Findings and limits, study-wide: Blood held most thyroid clonotypes expanded above 0.001 frequency.

Stable Graves' hyperthyroidism meant no ophthalmopathy progression within 18 months. The diagnostic basis comprised clinical symptoms, serum thyroxine and TRAb, thyroid ultrasound and orbital computed tomography. What was amplified from RNA transcripts were TCR beta CDR3 regions. With the HTBI primer set, the TCR CDR3 went through a first round of RT-PCR. A single record per CDR3 protein comes from TCRdb applying MiXCR to the multiplex PCR reads. The table lists 25,000 to 30,000 distinct CDR3 sequences, around 40% of them singletons. The CDR3 contains 13 residues. This clonotype was seen only a few times. Its matching antigen is unknown.

This receptor was identified in a woman in her 30s with Graves' hyperthyroidism. Input material: blood. The chain employs TRBV26 and TRBJ1-1. TRBV26 is given as a pseudogene. CDR3 protein: CASSSQKNTEVFF. CDR3 in DNA: TGTGCCAGCAGTTCACAGAAAAACACTGAAGTCTTCTTT.